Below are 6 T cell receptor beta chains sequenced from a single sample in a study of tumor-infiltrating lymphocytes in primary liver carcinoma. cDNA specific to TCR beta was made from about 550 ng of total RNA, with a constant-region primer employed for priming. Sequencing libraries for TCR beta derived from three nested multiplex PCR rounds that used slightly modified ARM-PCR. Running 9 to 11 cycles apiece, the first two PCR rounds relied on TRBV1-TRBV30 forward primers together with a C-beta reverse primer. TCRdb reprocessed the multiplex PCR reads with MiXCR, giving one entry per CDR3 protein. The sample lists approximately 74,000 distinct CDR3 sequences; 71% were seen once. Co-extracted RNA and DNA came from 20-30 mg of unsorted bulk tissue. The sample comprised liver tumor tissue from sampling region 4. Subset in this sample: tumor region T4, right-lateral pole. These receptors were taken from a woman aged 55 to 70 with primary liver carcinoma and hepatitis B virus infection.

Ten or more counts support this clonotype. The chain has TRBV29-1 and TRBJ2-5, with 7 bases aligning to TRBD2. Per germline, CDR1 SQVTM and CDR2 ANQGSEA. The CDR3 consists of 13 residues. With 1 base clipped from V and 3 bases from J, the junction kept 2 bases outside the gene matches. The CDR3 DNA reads TGCAGCGTTGAAGGGGGAGGGAAAGAGACCCAGTACTTC. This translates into CSVEGGGKETQYF.

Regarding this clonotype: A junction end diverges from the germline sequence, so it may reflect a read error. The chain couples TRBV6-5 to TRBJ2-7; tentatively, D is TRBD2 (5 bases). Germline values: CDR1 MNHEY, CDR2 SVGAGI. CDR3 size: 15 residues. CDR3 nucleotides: TGTGCCAGGAGCGCGGCGGCGAGAGGGTACTACGAGCAGTATTTC. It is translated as CARSAAARGYYEQYF.

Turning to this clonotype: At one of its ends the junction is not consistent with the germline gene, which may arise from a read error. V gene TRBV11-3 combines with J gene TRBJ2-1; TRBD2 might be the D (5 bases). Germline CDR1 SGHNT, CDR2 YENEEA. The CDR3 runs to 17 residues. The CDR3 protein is CGSSLGFGGLSHNEQFF. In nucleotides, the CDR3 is TGTGGCAGCAGCTTAGGGTTCGGCGGGCTCTCCCACAATGAGCAGTTCTTC.

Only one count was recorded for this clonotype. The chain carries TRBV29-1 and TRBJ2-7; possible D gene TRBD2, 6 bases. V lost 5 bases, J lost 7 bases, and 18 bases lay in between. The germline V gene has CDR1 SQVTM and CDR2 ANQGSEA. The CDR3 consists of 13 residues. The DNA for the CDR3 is TGCAGCGTTACGCGACTCTCAGCGGGTGAGCAGTACTTC. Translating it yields CSVTRLSAGEQYF.

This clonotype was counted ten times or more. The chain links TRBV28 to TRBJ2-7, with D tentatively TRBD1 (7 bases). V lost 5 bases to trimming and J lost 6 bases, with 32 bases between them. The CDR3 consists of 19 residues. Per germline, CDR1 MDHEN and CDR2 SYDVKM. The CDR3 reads CASSPRQGKTPGSSTEQYF. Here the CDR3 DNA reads TGTGCCAGCAGTCCCCGACAGGGAAAGACTCCCGGGAGCTCGACCGAGCAGTACTTC.

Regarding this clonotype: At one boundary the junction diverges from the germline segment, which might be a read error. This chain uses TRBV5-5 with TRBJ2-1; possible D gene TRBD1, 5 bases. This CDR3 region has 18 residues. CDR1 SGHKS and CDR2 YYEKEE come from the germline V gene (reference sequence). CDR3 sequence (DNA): TGTGCAAGCAGCTTGGGTTGGGGCACCGATCCAGGGATCAGTGAGCAGTTCTTC. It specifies CASSLGWGTDPGISEQFF.